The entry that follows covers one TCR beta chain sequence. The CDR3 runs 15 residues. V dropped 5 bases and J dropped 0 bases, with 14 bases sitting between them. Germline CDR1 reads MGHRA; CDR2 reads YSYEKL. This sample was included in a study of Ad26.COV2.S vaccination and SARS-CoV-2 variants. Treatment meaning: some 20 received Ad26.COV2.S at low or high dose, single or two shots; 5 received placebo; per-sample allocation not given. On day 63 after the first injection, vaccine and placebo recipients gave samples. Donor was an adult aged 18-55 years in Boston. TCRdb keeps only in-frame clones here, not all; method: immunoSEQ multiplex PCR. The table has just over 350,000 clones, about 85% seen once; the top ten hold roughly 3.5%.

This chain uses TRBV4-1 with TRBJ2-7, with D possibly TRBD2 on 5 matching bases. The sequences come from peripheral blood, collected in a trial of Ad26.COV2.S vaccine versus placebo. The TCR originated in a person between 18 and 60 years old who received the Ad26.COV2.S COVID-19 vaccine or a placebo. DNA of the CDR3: TGCGCCAGCAGCAGACAAGCGGAGAGCTCCTACGAGCAGTACTTC. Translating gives CASSRQAESSYEQYF.